This TCR beta chain is drawn from a study of shared clonotypes between healthy human individuals. Study-wide results and caveats: When naive CD4 clonotypes were compared across several donors, around 5% were shared.

Worth noting for this clone: Its antigen remains unknown.

It was CD45RO-negative cells, positively selected for CCR7, that made up naive CD8 cells, with terminally differentiated effector memory CD45RA+ cells excluded. Looked up from germline, CDR1 is SGHRS and CDR2 is YFSETQ. The CDR3 is made up of 16 amino acids. V lost 4 bases, J lost 2 bases, and 9 bases stayed unmatched. This table comes from immunoSEQ multiplex PCR, and its TCRdb copy is limited to in-frame clones, with some not included. The data show some 2,000,000 clones, with about 94% seen just once and around 1.1% held by the top ten. The chain employs TRBV5-1 and TRBJ2-7; 10 bases match TRBD2. The sequence came from a man aged 18 to 29 in good health. The specimen sequenced was naive CD8+ T cells sorted from blood. CDR3 region: CASSPTPSGSTYEQYF. The DNA for the CDR3 is TGCGCCAGCAGCCCTACACCTAGCGGGAGCACCTACGAGCAGTACTTC.